This TCR beta chain derives from a study of blood T cell repertoires in COVID-19. The V end was cut by 5 bases, the J end by 2 bases, with 7 bases between. Germline loops: CDR1 SEHNR, CDR2 FQNEAQ (reference sequence). The CDR3 totals 12 residues. This table comes from immunoSEQ multiplex PCR, and its TCRdb copy is limited to in-frame clones, with some not included. The sample records 45,000 to 65,000 clones, about 85% being singletons. Sequences were obtained from peripheral blood. V gene TRBV7-9 combines with J gene TRBJ2-7; D may be TRBD1 (6 bases). The clonotype originates from a man between 65 and 85 years old with active COVID-19. In nucleotides, the CDR3 is TGTGCCAGCAGCGGGGGCCCCTACGAGCAGTACTTC. Translated, it gives CASSGGPYEQYF. The full variable domain, in which reference TRBV7-9 and TRBJ2-7 provide the parts outside the CDR3, is DTGVSQNPRHKITKRGQNVTFRCDPISEHNRLYWYRQTLGQGPEFLTYFQNEAQLEKSRLLSDRFSAERPKGSFSTLEIQRTEQGDSAMYLCASSGGPYEQYFGPGTRLTVT.